This TCR beta chain is from a study of blood T cell repertoires in COVID-19 (dated by TCRdb to about 2020). A note on the overall study: Samples from collaborators originated in the United States, Italy and Spain and spanned both the acute and convalescent phases of COVID-19. Samples came from the ongoing ImmuneRACE study (first 160 participants) plus 1,254 subjects from 6 global collaborators. The dataset comprised deeply sampled blood TCRbeta repertoires from subjects exposed to, actively infected with, or recovered from COVID-19. A de-identified subject ID, COVID-19 status, age in years and sex were almost always included in the sample metadata. Where available, HLA class I and class II types were obtained from metadata supplied by the sample provider rather than from assay-based typing. The prospective study material was composed of cDNA or gDNA derived from T cells, B-cell-depleted T cells, or PBMCs. The repertoires were released in a freely available public database meant as a resource for research on the immune response to SARS-CoV-2.

The immunoSEQ Assay, a bias-controlled multiplex PCR, was used to amplify TCRbeta CDR3 regions from genomic DNA. The authors processed their data as follows. The number of nucleated cells in each sample was estimated from the amplification of reference gene primers within the assay. Sequence reads were collapsed and filtered to measure the absolute abundance of every unique TCRbeta CDR3 rearrangement. For each sample, productive Simpson clonality was calculated as the square root of Simpson's diversity index across productive rearrangements. Sourced from immuneACCESS, this table was stored by TCRdb with only in-frame sequences that have V and J called. A share of the clones is absent; for the studies checked, an unresolved V gene accounts for under half, and the remainder has no known explanation. The D gene and trimming were derived from the DNA, and the V and J assignments and clone size from that table. A total of 200,000 to 300,000 clones appear in this sample, 65% to 90% of them only once. The top ten hold about 2% of the sample.

Another Seattle source contributed samples from volunteer blood donors who had recovered from COVID-19. The collaborating institutions used their own protocols to collect whole blood in K2EDTA tubes. For TCRbeta analysis, collaborators shipped samples in one of three forms: frozen whole blood, isolated PBMCs, or DNA extracted from either of those sample types. The CDR3 starts with the cysteine, ends with the phenylalanine, and has 16 residues. The kept DNA is CDR3 alone, 48 bases in frame from the first base. Looking up the germline V gene yields CDR1 SGDLS and CDR2 YYNGEE. Deletion took 3 bases off V and 0 bases off J, with a span of 13 bases between the germline ends. The paper as a whole reports these results and caveats: Clinical and demographic metadata were provided uncurated, with the amount varying by source and participant.

Remarks on this clone: Its target antigen remains unknown. No base-level quality is on record; no much larger clone is a single base apart.

The sequencing input was peripheral blood. The V and J segments used are TRBV9 and TRBJ2-4; 5 matching bases give a weak D call of TRBD2. The clonotype originates from a man aged 40-49 years who had recovered from COVID-19. In nucleotides, the sequence is TGTGCCAGCAGCGCGGGGATCCAACTAGCCAAAAACATTCAGTACTTC. It translates as CASSAGIQLAKNIQYF.